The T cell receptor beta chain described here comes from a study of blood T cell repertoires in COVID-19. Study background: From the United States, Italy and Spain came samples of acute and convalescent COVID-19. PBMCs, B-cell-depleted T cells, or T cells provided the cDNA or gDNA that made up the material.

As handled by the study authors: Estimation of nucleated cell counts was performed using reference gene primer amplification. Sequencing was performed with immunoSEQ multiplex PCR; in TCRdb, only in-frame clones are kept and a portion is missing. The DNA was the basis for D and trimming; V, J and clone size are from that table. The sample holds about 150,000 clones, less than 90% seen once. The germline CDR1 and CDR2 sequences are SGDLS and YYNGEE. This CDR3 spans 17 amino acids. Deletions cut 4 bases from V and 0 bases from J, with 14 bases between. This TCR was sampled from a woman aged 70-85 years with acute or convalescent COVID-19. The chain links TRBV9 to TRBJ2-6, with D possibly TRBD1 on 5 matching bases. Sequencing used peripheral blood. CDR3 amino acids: CASSPRRQGSGANVLTF. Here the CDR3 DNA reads TGTGCCAGCAGCCCCCGCCGGCAGGGCTCTGGGGCCAACGTCCTGACTTTC.